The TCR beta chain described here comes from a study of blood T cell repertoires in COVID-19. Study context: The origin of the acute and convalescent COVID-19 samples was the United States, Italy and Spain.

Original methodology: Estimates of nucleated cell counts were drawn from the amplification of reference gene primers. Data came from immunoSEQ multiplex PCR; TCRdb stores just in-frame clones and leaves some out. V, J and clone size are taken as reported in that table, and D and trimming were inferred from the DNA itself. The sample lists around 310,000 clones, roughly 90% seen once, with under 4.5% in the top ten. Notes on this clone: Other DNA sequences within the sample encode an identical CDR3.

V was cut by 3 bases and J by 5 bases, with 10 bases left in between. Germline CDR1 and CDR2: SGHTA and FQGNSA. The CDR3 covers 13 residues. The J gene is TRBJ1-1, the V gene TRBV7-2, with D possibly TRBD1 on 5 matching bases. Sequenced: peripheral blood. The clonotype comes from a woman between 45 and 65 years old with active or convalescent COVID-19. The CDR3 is CASSFGGRTEAFF. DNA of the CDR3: TGTGCCAGCAGCTTCGGGGGGAGAACTGAAGCTTTCTTT.